This entry lists 24 T cell receptor beta chains sequenced from one sample in a study of T-cell reconstitution after alpha-beta-depleted transplantation in children. The authors prepared the TCRbeta library with unique molecular identifiers. TCRdb fed the PCR reads into MiXCR, producing one record per CDR3 protein. The table lists just under 550,000 distinct CDR3 sequences, around 17% of them singletons. The source material was PBMCs from the stem cell graft donor, sampled from the stem cell graft. All receptors derive from a human donor who donated a stem cell graft to a child with acute lymphoblastic leukemia.

The gene calls are TRBV3-1 and TRBJ1-1; D ambiguous. The CDR3 sequence is 16 residues long. The germline gives CDR1 LGHDT, CDR2 YNNKEL (reference sequence). The germline V and J ends were trimmed by 0 bases and 3 bases, with 14 bases remaining between them. This chain's CDR3 is CASSQDSVGLDTEAFF. The CDR3 DNA reads TGTGCCAGCAGCCAAGATAGTGTCGGGTTAGACACTGAAGCTTTCTTT.

The rearrangement joins TRBV3-1 to TRBJ2-2; D is uncertain. The CDR3 consists of 13 residues. Germline CDR1 is LGHDT and CDR2 is YNNKEL (reference sequence). The germline V and J ends were trimmed by 1 base and 3 bases, with 3 bases remaining between them. CDR3 in amino acids: CASSQVYTGELFF. In nucleotides, the CDR3 is TGTGCCAGCAGCCAAGTGTACACCGGGGAGCTGTTTTTT.

The chain uses TRBV12-3 or TRBV12-4 and TRBJ2-2; D is perhaps TRBD2 (7 bases). V was pared by 7 bases and J by 3 bases, with 12 bases between. The CDR3 spans 14 residues. The DNA for the CDR3 is TGTGCCAGCATTGGGGGGGCTCACACCGGGGAGCTGTTTTTT. Its protein is CASIGGAHTGELFF.

V is TRBV7-2 and J is TRBJ2-3; D not certain. Deletions cut 5 bases from V and 4 bases from J, with 13 bases between. Germline CDR1 reads SGHTA; CDR2 reads FQGNSA. This CDR3 contains 14 residues. CDR3 amino acids: CASSTYMDADTQYF. CDR3 bases: TGTGCCAGCAGCACCTACATGGATGCAGATACGCAGTATTTT.

The CDR3 sequence is CASDSNTGELFF. CDR3 sequence (DNA): TGTGCCAGCGACAGTAACACCGGGGAGCTGTTTTTT. V and J are TRBV6-1 and TRBJ2-2; a possible D gene is TRBD1 (5 bases). Germline V CDR1 and CDR2: MNHNS, SASEGT. The CDR3 has 12 residues. V lost 8 bases and J lost 2, with 6 bases in between.

V gene TRBV5-1 combines with J gene TRBJ2-3; 10 bases line up with TRBD2. Trimming took 3 bases from V and 0 from J; bases not matched to a gene: 7. The germline CDR1 and CDR2 sequences are SGHRS and YFSETQ. The CDR3 spans 17 residues. CDR3 nucleotide sequence: TGCGCCAGCAGCTGGGCCAGGACTAGCGGTAGCACAGATACGCAGTATTTT. Its translation is CASSWARTSGSTDTQYF.

In its sample, this clonotype was seen a few times. V gene TRBV7-2 combines with J gene TRBJ2-1; possibly TRBD2 for D (6 bases). Trimming pared 3 bases from V and 7 bases from J, leaving 19 bases between. Per the germline V gene, CDR1 is SGHTA and CDR2 is FQGNSA. The CDR3 loop spans 16 amino acids. CDR3 DNA: TGTGCCAGCAGCTTGACTCCGCAGGGAGGCGCGAATGAGCAGTTCTTC. This encodes CASSLTPQGGANEQFF. The entire variable domain, with the rest obtained from reference TRBV7-2 and TRBJ2-1, is as follows: GAGVSQSPSNKVTEKGKDVELRCDPISGHTALYWYRQSLGQGLEFLIYFQGNSAPDKSGLPSDRFSAERTGGSVSTLTIQRTQQEDSAVYLCASSLTPQGGANEQFFGPGTRLTVL.

This clonotype was recorded a few times. The rearrangement links TRBV5-1 to TRBJ2-7, with D perhaps TRBD2 (6 bases). CDR3 length: 15 residues. Germline V lookup: CDR1 SGHRS, CDR2 YFSETQ. Trimming took off 5 bases at V and 2 bases at J, with 17 bases between the two ends. This CDR3 reads CASRAGDSAAYEQYF. CDR3 in DNA: TGCGCCAGCAGGGCTGGGGACTCCGCCGCCTACGAGCAGTACTTC.

This clonotype was found a few times. The rearrangement links TRBV9 to TRBJ1-6, with TRBD1 matching 7 bases. Looked up from germline, CDR1 is SGDLS and CDR2 is YYNGEE. The CDR3 extends over 15 amino acids. V lost 3 bases to trimming and J lost 7 bases; unmatched junction nucleotides: 7. The CDR3 DNA reads TGTGCCAGCAGCGCGGCAGGGGGATCGAATTCACCCCTCCACTTT. The encoded protein is CASSAAGGSNSPLHF. Variable domain in full (rest from reference TRBV9 and TRBJ1-6): DSGVTQTPKHLITATGQRVTLRCSPRSGDLSVYWYQQSLDQGLQFLIQYYNGEERAKGNILERFSAQQFPDLHSELNLSSLELGDSALYFCASSAAGGSNSPLHFGNGTRLTVT.

This chain connects TRBV12-5 to TRBJ2-1; D unresolved. V was shortened by 6 bases and J by 8 bases, with 11 bases between the two germline ends. The CDR3 runs 12 residues. In germline, CDR1 is LGHNT, CDR2 FRNRAP. The CDR3 bases are TGTGCTAGTGGCCCCGATATCTATGAGCAGTTCTTC. This sequence encodes CASGPDIYEQFF.

The V gene is TRBV12-3 or TRBV12-4, the J gene TRBJ1-1; D gene uncertain. V lost 1 base and J 11 bases, leaving 8 bases between the germline ends. The CDR3 consists of 11 residues. The CDR3 is CASSLGMYAFF. DNA for the CDR3: TGTGCCAGCAGTTTAGGCATGTACGCTTTCTTT.

This sequence joins TRBV20-1 and TRBJ2-7; the D is unclear. Per the germline V gene, CDR1 is DFQATT and CDR2 is SNEGSKA (reference sequence). CDR3 length equals 12 residues. With 3 bases removed from V and 2 bases from J, the gap between germline ends came to 8 bases. The CDR3 DNA reads as TGCAGTGCTAGGCCAGGCGCCTACGAGCAGTACTTC. It codes for CSARPGAYEQYF.

The rearrangement joins TRBV20-1 to TRBJ1-1; 8 positions match TRBD1. V trimming: 5 bases; J trimming: 4 bases; junction bases outside the gene matches: 6. CDR1 is DFQATT and CDR2 is SNEGSKA in the germline V gene (reference sequence). The CDR3 length is 13 residues. The DNA of the CDR3 is TGCAGTGCTCTCGGACAGGGACGCACTGAAGCTTTCTTT. Translation: CSALGQGRTEAFF.

This clonotype showed up just a few times. The chain combines TRBV7-9 with TRBJ2-7; no firm D call. Per the germline V gene, CDR1 is SEHNR and CDR2 is FQNEAQ (reference sequence). V lost 5 bases, J lost 3 bases, and 11 bases lay in between. The CDR3 is 13 residues long. The CDR3, as DNA: TGTGCCAGCAGCCGAGGCGCTAACTACGAGCAGTACTTC. This sequence encodes CASSRGANYEQYF.

The chain is built from TRBV19 and TRBJ1-5, with 9 bases identical to TRBD1. V lost 3 bases, J lost 7 bases, and 4 bases stayed unmatched. The V gene's germline CDR1 is LNHDA and CDR2 SQIVND (reference sequence). The CDR3 length is 14 residues. In DNA form, the CDR3 reads TGTGCCAGTAGTATTACACAGGGGGCACAGCCCCAGCATTTT. Translated: CASSITQGAQPQHF.

The gene calls are TRBV7-9 and TRBJ2-2; D unresolved. Germline lookup yields CDR1 SEHNR and CDR2 FQNEAQ (reference sequence). Trimming stripped 5 bases from V and 0 bases from J, with 7 bases between. The CDR3 has 14 residues. CDR3 sequence: CASSRRPNTGELFF. CDR3 DNA: TGTGCCAGCAGCCGAAGGCCGAACACCGGGGAGCTGTTTTTT.

This clonotype came up a few times. The V and J genes are TRBV5-1 and TRBJ2-1, with D possibly TRBD2 on 5 matching bases. Germline lookup yields CDR1 SGHRS and CDR2 YFSETQ. The CDR3 sequence is 15 residues long. V was pared by 0 bases and J by 4 bases, with 11 bases between. The CDR3, as DNA: TGCGCCAGCAGCTTGGATTCTAGCCCGTACAATGAGCAGTTCTTC. It translates to CASSLDSSPYNEQFF.

This clonotype came up many times. The chain recombines TRBV6-5 with TRBJ1-1; no firm D call. The ends were cut back, 2 bases at V and 1 base at J, with 5 bases in the middle. This CDR3 contains 13 residues. Germline CDR1 and CDR2: MNHEY and SVGAGI. The CDR3 DNA follows: TGTGCCAGCAGTTACGGCAAGAACACTGAAGCTTTCTTT. This codes for CASSYGKNTEAFF.

The chain joins TRBV27 to TRBJ2-1, with a possible D match to TRBD2 (6 bases). From germline, CDR1 is MNHEY and CDR2 SMNVEV (reference sequence). Trimming took off 1 base at V and 4 bases at J, with 11 bases between the two ends. This CDR3 comprises 15 residues. The CDR3 is CASSLWGRRYNEQFF. The CDR3 DNA is TGTGCCAGCAGTTTATGGGGGAGGCGATACAATGAGCAGTTCTTC.

The chain carries TRBV6-5 and TRBJ2-2, with 7 bases lining up with TRBD2. V dropped 2 bases and J dropped 1; count of bases not matched to a gene: 1. The length of the CDR3 is 15 residues. From germline, CDR1 is MNHEY and CDR2 SVGAGI. CDR3 sequence reads: CASSYGGRNTGELFF. The CDR3 nucleotides are TGTGCCAGCAGTTACGGCGGGAGGAACACCGGGGAGCTGTTTTTT.

The rearrangement links TRBV12-3 or TRBV12-4 to TRBJ1-2, with no clear D. The CDR3 length is 15 residues. With 5 bases removed from V and 4 bases from J, the gap between germline ends came to 17 bases. CDR3 residues: CASSQTNTESYGYTF. The CDR3 coding sequence is TGTGCCAGCAGTCAAACCAATACAGAATCCTATGGCTACACCTTC.

The J gene is TRBJ2-1, the V gene TRBV20-1; 7 bases match TRBD2. Germline CDR1 reads DFQATT; CDR2 reads SNEGSKA (reference sequence). The CDR3 consists of 18 residues. The trim removed 3 bases at V and 1 base at J, leaving 15 bases unmatched. The CDR3 loop reads CSARGGSASTKSYNEQFF. The CDR3 DNA is TGCAGTGCTAGGGGCGGGAGCGCTTCTACCAAATCCTACAATGAGCAGTTCTTC.

This clonotype occurred a few times. The J gene is TRBJ1-5, the V gene TRBV4-1; 11 bases line up with TRBD1. From germline, CDR1 is MGHRA and CDR2 YSYEKL. CDR3 length: 14 amino acids. J was trimmed by 8 bases and V by 6 bases; bases with no gene match: 6. The CDR3 loop is CASRRTGGKEPQHF. CDR3 in DNA: TGCGCCAGCAGGAGGACAGGGGGCAAGGAGCCCCAGCATTTT.

This chain uses TRBV29-1 with TRBJ2-7, with 7 nucleotides matching TRBD1. Germline lookup yields CDR1 SQVTM and CDR2 ANQGSEA. The V gene end was trimmed by 5 bases and the J gene end by 3 bases; junction bases not matched to a gene: 7. The CDR3 has 13 amino acids. CDR3 coding DNA: TGCAGCGTTCTATTCAGGGGGTTCTACGAGCAGTACTTC. This encodes CSVLFRGFYEQYF.